A single sample gave rise to the 2 T cell receptor beta chains below, sequenced in a study of blood T cell repertoires in COVID-19 (TCRdb year 2020). The protocol used for the library was the immunoSEQ multiplex PCR assay. Sourced from immuneACCESS, this table was stored by TCRdb with only in-frame sequences that have V and J called. A share of the clones is absent; for the studies checked, an unresolved V gene accounts for under half, and the remainder has no known explanation. Across this sample there are 80,000 to 100,000 clones, with 80% seen only once. The ten top clones hold around 17% of the sample. The sample comprised peripheral blood. All receptors derive from a human donor in a cohort sampled during active COVID-19.

The rearrangement joins TRBV12-3 or TRBV12-4 to TRBJ1-2, with 7 positions matching TRBD1. With 6 bases clipped from V and 8 bases from J, the junction kept 6 bases outside the gene matches. CDR3 length: 12 amino acids. CDR3 DNA: TGTGCCAGCAGCGGCCAGGGGGAAGGCTACACCTTC. It encodes CASSGQGEGYTF.

The genes are TRBV3-1 (or the pseudogene TRBV3-2) and TRBJ1-5; TRBD1 agrees at 11 bases. This CDR3 spans 15 amino acids. V was pared by 4 bases and J by 6 bases, with 5 bases of the junction left unmatched. Germline-derived CDR1 and CDR2 are LGHDT and YNNKEL (reference sequence). DNA of the CDR3: TGTGCCAGCAGCCCGGACAGGGGGCTGCCTCAGCCCCAGCATTTT. It codes for CASSPDRGLPQPQHF.